The 30 T cell receptor beta chains below were found in one sample sequenced in a study of T cell changes during pregnancy in multiple sclerosis. Libraries were prepared by immunoSEQ multiplex PCR; TCRdb keeps only in-frame clonotypes and omits some of them. The sample holds around 100,000 clones, 90% seen once. The source was peripheral blood, collected in the second trimester of pregnancy. The receptors were gathered from a female donor in good health, enrolled as a control in a pregnancy study.

V usage is TRBV30 and J usage is TRBJ1-2; the D gene is possibly TRBD1 (6 bases). Trimming removed 0 bases at V and 6 bases at J, with 11 bases between. The CDR3 runs 13 residues. CDR1 and CDR2 from the germline V gene are GTSNPN and SVGIG (reference sequence). CDR3 sequence reads: CAWSVGGGNGYTF. The CDR3 DNA reads TGTGCCTGGAGTGTAGGGGGGGGAAATGGCTACACCTTC.

The chain is built from TRBV2 and TRBJ1-4; 7 nucleotides align to TRBD1. V dropped 2 bases and J dropped 5; count of bases not matched to a gene: 5. The CDR3 has 15 amino acids. CDR1 is SNHLY, CDR2 FYNNEI, per germline. CDR3: CASSENGQENEKLFF. The CDR3 bases are TGTGCCAGCAGTGAAAACGGACAGGAGAATGAAAAACTGTTTTTT.

The V and J genes are TRBV5-1 and TRBJ2-1; 11 bases match TRBD2. The CDR3 totals 16 residues. Germline-derived CDR1 and CDR2 are SGHRS and YFSETQ. The ends lost 4 bases at V and 3 bases at J; junction bases unmatched: 6. As DNA, the CDR3 is TGCGCCAGCAGCAGCCAGACTAGCGGGGTCTACAATGAGCAGTTCTTC. Translating it yields CASSSQTSGVYNEQFF. Using reference TRBV5-1 and TRBJ2-1 for the parts outside the CDR3, the full variable domain is KAGVTQTPRYLIKTRGQQVTLSCSPISGHRSVSWYQQTPGQGLQFLFEYFSETQRNKGNFPGRFSGRQFSNSRSEMNVSTLELGDSALYLCASSSQTSGVYNEQFFGPGTRLTVL.

A single count supports this clone. V gene TRBV6-1 combines with J gene TRBJ1-2; D possibly corresponds to TRBD1 (5 bases). CDR1 MNHNS and CDR2 SASEGT come from the germline V gene. This CDR3 is 13 amino acids long. Deletions cut 3 bases from V and 9 bases from J, with 14 bases between. This CDR3 reads CASSDRDAISYTF. Written as DNA, the CDR3 is TGTGCCAGCAGTGACAGGGATGCTATAAGCTACACCTTC.

V is TRBV6-4 and J is TRBJ2-1; TRBD2 aligns across 9 bases. V lost 0 bases, J lost 4 bases, and 1 base stayed unmatched. From germline, CDR1 is MRHNA and CDR2 SNTAGT. The CDR3 length is 15 residues. In DNA, the CDR3 is TGTGCCAGCAGTGACTCTAGCGGGAGTTACAATGAGCAGTTCTTC. Protein sequence: CASSDSSGSYNEQFF.

V usage is TRBV11-3 and J usage is TRBJ2-5; D is unresolved. V lost 2 bases and J lost 7, with 8 bases in between. In germline, CDR1 is SGHNT, CDR2 YENEEA. The CDR3 has 12 amino acids. The CDR3 DNA sequence: TGTGCCAGCAGCTTACCATTCGGGACCCAGTACTTC. Its translation is CASSLPFGTQYF.

The chain employs TRBV19 and TRBJ1-1, with D possibly being TRBD1 (6 bases). The CDR3 totals 13 residues. Germline lookup yields CDR1 LNHDA and CDR2 SQIVND (reference sequence). With 7 bases removed from V and 2 bases from J, the gap between germline ends came to 11 bases. CDR3 in DNA: TGTGCCAGTACGAACAGGGTTAACACTGAAGCTTTCTTT. Translating it yields CASTNRVNTEAFF.

The chain couples TRBV6-1 to TRBJ1-3; no definite D call. Trimming took off 1 base at V and 0 bases at J, with 4 bases between the two ends. CDR3 length: 14 residues. The germline gives CDR1 MNHNS, CDR2 SASEGT. The CDR3 reads CASSEGASGNTIYF. CDR3 in DNA: TGTGCCAGCAGTGAAGGGGCCTCTGGAAACACCATATATTTT.

V and J are TRBV5-4 and TRBJ2-7; 7 positions agree with TRBD1. The germline V gene encodes CDR1 SGHNT and CDR2 YYREEE (reference sequence). The CDR3 consists of 12 residues. V lost 3 bases to trimming and J lost 7 bases; unmatched junction nucleotides: 4. The CDR3 region is CASSSETGEQYF. CDR3 nucleotides: TGTGCCAGCAGCTCGGAGACAGGGGAGCAGTACTTC.

V usage is TRBV14 and J usage is TRBJ1-1; TRBD1 might be the D (5 bases). The germline V and J ends were trimmed by 1 base and 6 bases, with 15 bases remaining between them. This CDR3 has 15 residues. Germline CDR1 SGHDN, CDR2 FVKESK. DNA for the CDR3: TGTGCCAGCAGCCAAGTCCGGGGGAGAGGCGCTGAAGCTTTCTTT. It specifies CASSQVRGRGAEAFF. Supplemented by reference TRBV14 and TRBJ1-1, the full variable domain reads EAGVTQFPSHSVIEKGQTVTLRCDPISGHDNLYWYRRVMGKEIKFLLHFVKESKQDESGMPNNRFLAERTGGTYSTLKVQPAELEDSGVYFCASSQVRGRGAEAFFGQGTRLTVV.

The chain carries TRBV5-5 and TRBJ2-2, with 8 bases matching TRBD2. CDR1 and CDR2 (germline): SGHKS, YYEKEE (reference sequence). CDR3 length: 14 amino acids. V lost 0 bases, J lost 7 bases, and 2 bases stayed unmatched. This chain's CDR3 is CASSLVAGNGELFF. Written as DNA, the CDR3 is TGTGCCAGCAGCTTGGTAGCGGGAAACGGGGAGCTGTTTTTT.

The chain combines TRBV7-9 with TRBJ1-4; D unresolved. Germline CDR1 reads SEHNR; CDR2 reads FQNEAQ (reference sequence). Trimming shortened V by 2 bases and J by 10 bases, and 14 bases separated the two germline ends. The CDR3 is 14 amino acids. The CDR3 DNA reads TGTGCCAGCAGCTTATTTCCGCAGGTAGGAAAACTGTTTTTT. Amino acid sequence: CASSLFPQVGKLFF.

The chain is built from TRBV6-5 and TRBJ2-5; D not resolved. Germline V lookup: CDR1 MNHEY, CDR2 SVGAGI. V gave up 2 bases and J gave up 2 bases, with 6 bases separating them. The CDR3 sequence is 13 residues long. Written as DNA, the CDR3 is TGTGCCAGCAGTTACCAGACACAAGAGACCCAGTACTTC. It specifies CASSYQTQETQYF.

This chain connects TRBV27 to TRBJ1-4; 10 positions agree with TRBD1. The junction had 4 bases not matched to a gene; V was cut back by 6 bases and J by 6 bases. The V gene's germline CDR1 is MNHEY and CDR2 SMNVEV (reference sequence). This CDR3 has 14 residues. CDR3 protein: CASSRDRGYEKLFF. The DNA of the CDR3 is TGTGCCAGCAGCCGGGACAGGGGATATGAAAAACTGTTTTTT.

CDR3 in amino acids: CASRSGQGVNSPLHF. CDR3 DNA: TGTGCCAGCAGGTCAGGACAGGGGGTTAATTCACCCCTCCACTTT. This sequence joins TRBV9 and TRBJ1-6, with 10 bases aligning to TRBD1. The CDR3 length is 15 residues. Per the germline V gene, CDR1 is SGDLS and CDR2 is YYNGEE. V shed 5 bases and J 6 bases; nucleotides not matched to a gene: 5.

This chain joins TRBV19 and TRBJ2-7; 11 positions match TRBD1. CDR3 length equals 15 residues. The germline V gene has CDR1 LNHDA and CDR2 SQIVND (reference sequence). Trimming took 5 bases from V and 4 from J; bases not matched to a gene: 7. CDR3 nucleotide sequence: TGTGCCAGTAGTCCGCAGGGGACAGGGGGGTACGAGCAGTACTTC. Translating it yields CASSPQGTGGYEQYF.

V is TRBV5-1 and J is TRBJ1-2; 7 bases match TRBD1. This CDR3 comprises 15 residues. V shed 4 bases and J 4 bases; nucleotides not matched to a gene: 10. Germline CDR1 and CDR2: SGHRS and YFSETQ. CDR3 in amino acids: CASSSTGTASYGYTF. Here the CDR3 DNA reads TGCGCCAGCAGCAGTACCGGGACAGCTAGCTATGGCTACACCTTC. Drawing the rest from reference TRBV5-1 and TRBJ1-2, the complete variable domain is KAGVTQTPRYLIKTRGQQVTLSCSPISGHRSVSWYQQTPGQGLQFLFEYFSETQRNKGNFPGRFSGRQFSNSRSEMNVSTLELGDSALYLCASSSTGTASYGYTFGSGTRLTVV.

This clone was seen only once. V and J are TRBV1 and TRBJ2-1; the DNA was not used to check the table's D call, TRBD2. TRBV1 is a pseudogene locus. The CDR3 extends over 15 amino acids. CDR3 DNA sequence: TGCACCAGCAGAAGGCGGGAGGGTACTTACAATGAGCAGTTCTTC. This translates into CTSRRREGTYNEQFF.

V usage is TRBV19 and J usage is TRBJ2-1, with 7 bases fitting TRBD1. Germline V gene data show CDR1 as LNHDA and CDR2 as SQIVND (reference sequence). V was pared by 9 bases and J by 5 bases, with 13 bases of the junction left unmatched. The CDR3 is 15 amino acids. The CDR3, as DNA: TGTGCCAGCTTATTAGGGGGCCCCGGCGACAATGAGCAGTTCTTC. Protein product: CASLLGGPGDNEQFF. Full variable domain (rest looked up from reference TRBV19 and TRBJ2-1): DGGITQSPKYLFRKEGQNVTLSCEQNLNHDAMYWYRQDPGQGLRLIYYSQIVNDFQKGDIAEGYSVSREKKESFPLTVTSAQKNPTAFYLCASLLGGPGDNEQFFGPGTRLTVL.

This clone has a single count. The CDR3 DNA reads TGTGCCAGTAGCTATGGACAGGGCAATCAGCCCCAGCATTTT. The encoded protein is CASSYGQGNQPQHF. V usage is TRBV19 and J usage is TRBJ1-5; 7 bases match TRBD1. This CDR3 is built from 14 residues. V shed 6 bases and J 2 bases; nucleotides not matched to a gene: 4. Germline CDR1 is LNHDA and CDR2 is SQIVND (reference sequence).

This clone was recorded only once. The genes are TRBV14 and TRBJ1-6; perhaps TRBD1 as D (5 bases). This CDR3 has 15 amino acids. With 1 base removed from V and 10 bases from J, the gap between germline ends came to 14 bases. The germline CDR1 and CDR2 sequences are SGHDN and FVKESK. The CDR3 DNA follows: TGTGCCAGCAGCCAAGCGTTCCAGGGTGGATCACCCCTCCACTTT. This sequence encodes CASSQAFQGGSPLHF.

The chain links TRBV5-1 to TRBJ2-7, with a possible D match to TRBD1 (6 bases). CDR3 length: 16 residues. The germline V gene encodes CDR1 SGHRS and CDR2 YFSETQ. Trimming took off 2 bases at V and 1 base at J, with 16 bases between the two ends. CDR3 sequence (DNA): TGCGCCAGCAGCTTCGCTGGGACACCCGCATCCTACGAGCAGTACTTC. Translation gives CASSFAGTPASYEQYF.

The chain combines TRBV5-1 with TRBJ2-1; TRBD1 agrees at 12 bases. CDR3 length equals 15 residues. Germline V CDR1 and CDR2: SGHRS, YFSETQ. The junction had 5 bases not matched to a gene; V was cut back by 4 bases and J by 6 bases. In DNA, the CDR3 is TGCGCCAGCAGCGCGGGACAGGGGGCTTTCAATGAGCAGTTCTTC. Protein sequence: CASSAGQGAFNEQFF. The variable domain in full, with the rest retrieved from reference TRBV5-1 and TRBJ2-1, is KAGVTQTPRYLIKTRGQQVTLSCSPISGHRSVSWYQQTPGQGLQFLFEYFSETQRNKGNFPGRFSGRQFSNSRSEMNVSTLELGDSALYLCASSAGQGAFNEQFFGPGTRLTVL.

This clone was seen a few times. Within the sample, other DNA sequences also encode this same CDR3. The gene calls are TRBV6-6 and TRBJ1-5; 8 positions match TRBD1. V trimming: 8 bases; J trimming: 1 base; junction bases outside the gene matches: 4. Germline loops: CDR1 MNHNY, CDR2 SVGAGI (reference sequence). This CDR3 comprises 14 residues. The CDR3 reads CASGRQGSNQPQHF. CDR3 DNA sequence: TGTGCCAGCGGGAGACAGGGGAGCAATCAGCCCCAGCATTTT.

The V gene is TRBV5-1, the J gene TRBJ2-3; 7 bases line up with TRBD2. This CDR3 has 16 amino acids. Germline-derived CDR1 and CDR2 are SGHRS and YFSETQ. V trimming: 4 bases; J trimming: 3 bases; junction bases outside the gene matches: 11. The CDR3 sequence is CASSGRPGGRTDTQYF. As DNA, the CDR3 is TGCGCCAGCAGCGGTCGGCCGGGGGGTCGTACAGATACGCAGTATTTT.

As to this clone: The junction and the germline gene differ at one end; a read error may be behind it. J is TRBJ2-3 and V is TRBV25-1, with 7 bases aligning to TRBD1. This CDR3 has 16 residues. In germline, CDR1 is MGHDK, CDR2 SYGVNS. The CDR3 spells CASSGQSGQTTGTQYF. CDR3 DNA: TGTGCCAGCAGTGGCCAGTCGGGACAGACCACAGGTACGCAGTATTTT. Full variable domain (rest looked up from reference TRBV25-1 and TRBJ2-3): EADIYQTPRYLVIGTGKKITLECSQTMGHDKMYWYQQDPGMELHLIHYSYGVNSTEKGDLSSESTVSRIRTEHFPLTLESARPSHTSQYLCASSGQSGQTTGTQYFGPGTRLTVL.

The chain recombines TRBV9 with TRBJ1-2, with a possible D match to TRBD1 (5 bases). There are 17 residues in the CDR3. Germline V gene sequence: CDR1 SGDLS, CDR2 YYNGEE. Between the trimmed V and J ends, which lost 0 bases and 2 bases, there was a span of 17 bases. The CDR3: CASSVEDQAGSNYGYTF. CDR3 bases: TGTGCCAGCAGCGTAGAAGACCAGGCAGGGTCCAACTATGGCTACACCTTC.

The chain joins TRBV27 to TRBJ1-2; weak D call: TRBD1 (6 bases). In germline, CDR1 is MNHEY, CDR2 SMNVEV (reference sequence). The CDR3 length is 11 residues. The V gene lost 4 bases and the J gene lost 8 bases, with 8 bases spanning the gap. CDR3 residues: CASSSGGGYTF. The CDR3, as DNA: TGTGCCAGCAGTTCTGGGGGCGGCTACACCTTC.

This chain links TRBV6-1 with TRBJ2-5; the match to TRBD2 covers 9 bases. The CDR3 length is 14 residues. J gave up 1 base and V 4 bases, and 1 base lay outside the gene matches. The germline CDR1 and CDR2 sequences are MNHNS and SASEGT. As DNA, the CDR3 is TGTGCCAGCAGTGGGGGACTAGCCCAAGAGACCCAGTACTTC. Protein sequence: CASSGGLAQETQYF.

The V call is TRBV11-2, the J call TRBJ2-5, with TRBD1 as a possible D gene (6 bases). The V gene's germline CDR1 is SGHAT and CDR2 FQNNGV. The germline V and J ends were trimmed by 6 bases and 4 bases, with 21 bases remaining between them. The CDR3 totals 16 residues. The CDR3 coding sequence is TGTGCCAGCAGAGCCTCCTCCTTGGGGGCGAGAGAGACCCAGTACTTC. Translating it yields CASRASSLGARETQYF.